This TCR beta chain came from a study of cytomegalovirus exposure and HLA in healthy donors. After removal of 4 bases from V and 4 bases from J, the junction contained 8 bases not matched to a gene. The length of the CDR3 is 15 residues. Germline V lookup: CDR1 MNHNS, CDR2 SASEGT. Vbeta (60) and Jbeta (13) primers were used in the PCR. Method: immunoSEQ multiplex PCR; TCRdb's copy keeps in-frame clones and lacks some. The profile covers 120,000 or so clones, with approximately 17% appearing a single time and approximately 2.9% taken by the ten largest. The genes are TRBV6-1 and TRBJ2-5; TRBD1 agrees at 8 bases. Sequencing was done on a sample of PBMCs. The sequence was collected from a female donor in good health and CMV-seropositive. The CDR3 protein is CASSGWAGGLETQYF. CDR3 sequence (DNA): TGTGCCAGCAGTGGGTGGGCAGGGGGCCTAGAGACCCAGTACTTC.